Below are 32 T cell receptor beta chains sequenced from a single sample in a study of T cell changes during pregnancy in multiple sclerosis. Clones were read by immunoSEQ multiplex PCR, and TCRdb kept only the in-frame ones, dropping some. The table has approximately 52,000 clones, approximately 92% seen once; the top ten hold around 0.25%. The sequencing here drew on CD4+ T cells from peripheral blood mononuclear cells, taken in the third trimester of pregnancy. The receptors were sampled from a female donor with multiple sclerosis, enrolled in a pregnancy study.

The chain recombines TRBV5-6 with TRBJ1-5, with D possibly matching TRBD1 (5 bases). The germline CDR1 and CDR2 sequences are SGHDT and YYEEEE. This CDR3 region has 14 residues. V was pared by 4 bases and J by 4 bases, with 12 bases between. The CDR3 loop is CASSARAGNQPQHF. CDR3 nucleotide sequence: TGTGCCAGCAGCGCCCGGGCAGGGAATCAGCCCCAGCATTTT.

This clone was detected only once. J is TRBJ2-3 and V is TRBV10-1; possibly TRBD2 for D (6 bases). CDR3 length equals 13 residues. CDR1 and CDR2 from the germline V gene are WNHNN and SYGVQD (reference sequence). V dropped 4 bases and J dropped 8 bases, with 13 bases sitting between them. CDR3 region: CASSAGAASTQYF. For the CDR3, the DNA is TGCGCCAGCAGTGCGGGAGCGGCGAGTACGCAGTATTTT.

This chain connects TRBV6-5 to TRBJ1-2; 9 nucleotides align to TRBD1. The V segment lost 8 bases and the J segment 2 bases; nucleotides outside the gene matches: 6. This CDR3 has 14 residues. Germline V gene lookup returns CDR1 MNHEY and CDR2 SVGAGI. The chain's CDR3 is CASRGTGINYGYTF. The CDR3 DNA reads TGTGCCAGCCGAGGGACAGGGATAAACTATGGCTACACCTTC.

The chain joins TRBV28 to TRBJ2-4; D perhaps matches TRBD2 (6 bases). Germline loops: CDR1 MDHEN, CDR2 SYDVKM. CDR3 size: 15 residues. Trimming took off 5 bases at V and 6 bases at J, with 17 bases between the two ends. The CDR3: CASSILGGEGNIQYF. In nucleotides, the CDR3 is TGTGCCAGCAGTATCTTGGGGGGAGAAGGAAACATTCAGTACTTC.

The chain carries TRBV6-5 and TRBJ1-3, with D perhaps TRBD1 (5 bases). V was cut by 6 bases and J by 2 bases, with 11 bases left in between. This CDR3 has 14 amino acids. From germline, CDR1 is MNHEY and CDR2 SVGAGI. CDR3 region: CASSLGGPGNTIYF. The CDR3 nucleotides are TGTGCCAGCAGCCTCGGGGGTCCTGGAAACACCATATATTTT.

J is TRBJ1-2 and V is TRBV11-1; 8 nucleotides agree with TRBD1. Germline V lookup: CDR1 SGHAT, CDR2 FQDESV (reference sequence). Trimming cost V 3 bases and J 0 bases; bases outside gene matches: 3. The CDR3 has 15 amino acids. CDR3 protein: CASSLTGATNYGYTF. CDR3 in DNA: TGTGCCAGCAGCTTGACAGGGGCCACTAACTATGGCTACACCTTC. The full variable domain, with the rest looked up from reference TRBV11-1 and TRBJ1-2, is EAEVAQSPRYKITEKSQAVAFWCDPISGHATLYWYRQILGQGPELLVQFQDESVVDDSQLPKDRFSAERLKGVDSTLKIQPAELGDSAMYLCASSLTGATNYGYTFGSGTRLTVV.

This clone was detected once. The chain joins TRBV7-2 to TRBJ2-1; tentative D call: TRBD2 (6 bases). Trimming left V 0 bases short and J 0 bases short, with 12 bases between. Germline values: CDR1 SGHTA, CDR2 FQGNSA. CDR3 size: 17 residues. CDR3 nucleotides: TGTGCCAGCAGCTTAGCGGCAGCGGGCGTCTCCTACAATGAGCAGTTCTTC. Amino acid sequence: CASSLAAAGVSYNEQFF.

CDR3 residues: CAWIHGQGSKTQYF. DNA of the CDR3: TGTGCCTGGATACACGGACAGGGTTCGAAGACCCAGTACTTC. The chain carries TRBV30 and TRBJ2-5; 8 bases match TRBD1. Trimming cost V 4 bases and J 6 bases; bases outside gene matches: 10. The germline V gene encodes CDR1 GTSNPN and CDR2 SVGIG (reference sequence). CDR3 length equals 14 residues.

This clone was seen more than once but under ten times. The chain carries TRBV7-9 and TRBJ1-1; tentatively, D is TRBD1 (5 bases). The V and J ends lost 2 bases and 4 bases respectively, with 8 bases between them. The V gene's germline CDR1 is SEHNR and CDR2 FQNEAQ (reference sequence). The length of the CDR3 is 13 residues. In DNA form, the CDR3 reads TGTGCCAGCAGCTTACAGGGTTTCACTGAAGCTTTCTTT. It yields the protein CASSLQGFTEAFF.

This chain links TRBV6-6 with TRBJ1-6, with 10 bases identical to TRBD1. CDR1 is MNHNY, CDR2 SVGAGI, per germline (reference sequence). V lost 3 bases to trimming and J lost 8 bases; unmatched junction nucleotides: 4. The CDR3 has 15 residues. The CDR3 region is CASSYTGTGDSPLHF. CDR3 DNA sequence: TGTGCCAGCAGTTATACCGGGACAGGGGATTCACCCCTCCACTTT.

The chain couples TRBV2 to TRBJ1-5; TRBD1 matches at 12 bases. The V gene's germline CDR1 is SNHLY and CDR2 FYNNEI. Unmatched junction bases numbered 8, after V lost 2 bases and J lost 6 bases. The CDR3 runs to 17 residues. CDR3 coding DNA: TGTGCCAGCAGTGAAAGGGACAGGGGGCCATGGGCTCAGCCCCAGCATTTT. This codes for CASSERDRGPWAQPQHF.

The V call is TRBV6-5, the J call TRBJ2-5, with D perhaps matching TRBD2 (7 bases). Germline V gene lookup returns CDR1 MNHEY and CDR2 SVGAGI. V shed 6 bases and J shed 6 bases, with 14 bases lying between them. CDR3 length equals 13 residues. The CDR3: CASSEGGRKTQYF. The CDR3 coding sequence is TGTGCCAGCAGCGAGGGGGGGCGAAAGACCCAGTACTTC.

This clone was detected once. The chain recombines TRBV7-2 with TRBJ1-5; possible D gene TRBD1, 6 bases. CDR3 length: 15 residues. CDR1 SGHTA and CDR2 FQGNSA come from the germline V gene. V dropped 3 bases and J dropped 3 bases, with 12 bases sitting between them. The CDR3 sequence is CASSFAQGINQPQHF. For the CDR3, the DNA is TGTGCCAGCAGCTTCGCACAGGGAATCAATCAGCCCCAGCATTTT.

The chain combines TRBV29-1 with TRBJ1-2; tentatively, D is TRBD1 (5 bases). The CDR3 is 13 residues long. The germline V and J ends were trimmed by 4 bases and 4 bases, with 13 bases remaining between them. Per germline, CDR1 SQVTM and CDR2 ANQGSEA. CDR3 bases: TGCAGCGTTGCCCCACGACAGACCTATGGCTACACCTTC. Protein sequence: CSVAPRQTYGYTF.

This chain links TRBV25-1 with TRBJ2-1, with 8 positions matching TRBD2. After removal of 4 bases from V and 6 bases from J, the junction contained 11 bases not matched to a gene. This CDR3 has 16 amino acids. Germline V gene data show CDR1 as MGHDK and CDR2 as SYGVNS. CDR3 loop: CASSGVRLATPNEQFF. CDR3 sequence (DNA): TGTGCCAGCAGTGGGGTGAGACTAGCGACGCCCAATGAGCAGTTCTTC.

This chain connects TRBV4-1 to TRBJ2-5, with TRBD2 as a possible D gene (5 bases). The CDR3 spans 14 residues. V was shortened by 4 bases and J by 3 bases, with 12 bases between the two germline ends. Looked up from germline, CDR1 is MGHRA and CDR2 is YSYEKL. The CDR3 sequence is CASSLVEGKETQYF. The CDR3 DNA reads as TGCGCCAGCAGCCTTGTCGAGGGCAAAGAGACCCAGTACTTC.

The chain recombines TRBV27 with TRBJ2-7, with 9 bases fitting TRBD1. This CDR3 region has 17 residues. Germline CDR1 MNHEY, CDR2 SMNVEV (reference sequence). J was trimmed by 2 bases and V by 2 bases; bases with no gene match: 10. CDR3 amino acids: CASSLTVPGQGPYEQYF. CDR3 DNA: TGTGCCAGCAGTTTAACCGTTCCGGGACAGGGCCCCTACGAGCAGTACTTC.

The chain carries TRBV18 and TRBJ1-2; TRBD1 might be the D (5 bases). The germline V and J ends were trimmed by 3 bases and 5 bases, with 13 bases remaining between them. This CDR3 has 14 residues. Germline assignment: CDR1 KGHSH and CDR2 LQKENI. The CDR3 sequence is CASSPEGKGYGYTF. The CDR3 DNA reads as TGTGCCAGCTCACCGGAAGGGAAGGGGTATGGCTACACCTTC.

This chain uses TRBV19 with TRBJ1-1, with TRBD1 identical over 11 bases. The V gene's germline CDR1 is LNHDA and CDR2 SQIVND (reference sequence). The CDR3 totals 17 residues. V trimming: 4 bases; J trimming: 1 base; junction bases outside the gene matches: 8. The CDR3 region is CASSTGQGAIANTEAFF. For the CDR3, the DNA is TGTGCCAGTAGTACCGGACAGGGGGCTATAGCGAACACTGAAGCTTTCTTT.

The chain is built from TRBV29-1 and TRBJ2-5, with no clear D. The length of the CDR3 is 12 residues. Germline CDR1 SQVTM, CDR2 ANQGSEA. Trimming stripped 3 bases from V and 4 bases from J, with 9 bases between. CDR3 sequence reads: CSVEFSGETQYF. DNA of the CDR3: TGCAGCGTTGAGTTTAGTGGAGAGACCCAGTACTTC.

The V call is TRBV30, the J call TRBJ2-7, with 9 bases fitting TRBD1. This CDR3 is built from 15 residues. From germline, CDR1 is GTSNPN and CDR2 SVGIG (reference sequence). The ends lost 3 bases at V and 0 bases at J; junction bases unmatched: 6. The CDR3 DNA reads TGTGCCTGGAGCCCGGGGGACAGGGTCTCCTACGAGCAGTACTTC. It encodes CAWSPGDRVSYEQYF.

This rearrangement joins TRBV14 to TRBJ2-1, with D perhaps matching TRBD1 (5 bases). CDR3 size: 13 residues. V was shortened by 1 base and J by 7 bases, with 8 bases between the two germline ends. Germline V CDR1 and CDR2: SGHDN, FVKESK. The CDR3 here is CASSQGGENEQFF. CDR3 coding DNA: TGTGCCAGCAGCCAAGGGGGCGAGAATGAGCAGTTCTTC. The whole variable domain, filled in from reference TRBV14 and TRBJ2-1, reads EAGVTQFPSHSVIEKGQTVTLRCDPISGHDNLYWYRRVMGKEIKFLLHFVKESKQDESGMPNNRFLAERTGGTYSTLKVQPAELEDSGVYFCASSQGGENEQFFGPGTRLTVL.

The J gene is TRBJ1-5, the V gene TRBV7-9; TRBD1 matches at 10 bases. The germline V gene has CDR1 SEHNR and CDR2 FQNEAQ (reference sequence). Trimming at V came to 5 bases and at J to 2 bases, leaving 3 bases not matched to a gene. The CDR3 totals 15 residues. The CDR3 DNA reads TGTGCCAGCAGCCCGGGACAGGGGCGCAATCAGCCCCAGCATTTT. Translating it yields CASSPGQGRNQPQHF.

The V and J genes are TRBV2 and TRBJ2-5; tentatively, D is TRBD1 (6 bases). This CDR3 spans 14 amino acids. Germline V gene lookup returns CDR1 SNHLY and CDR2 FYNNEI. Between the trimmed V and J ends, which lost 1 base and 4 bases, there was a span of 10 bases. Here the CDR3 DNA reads TGTGCCAGCAGTGAAGGCGGCAGGGGAGAGACCCAGTACTTC. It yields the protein CASSEGGRGETQYF.

The CDR3 bases are TGTGCCAACAAGCGGAGCTCCTACAATGAGCAGTTCTTC. This codes for CANKRSSYNEQFF. The V gene is TRBV2, the J gene TRBJ2-1; perhaps TRBD2 as D (5 bases). Germline assignment: CDR1 SNHLY and CDR2 FYNNEI. V was trimmed by 10 bases and J by 0 bases, leaving 10 bases between them. The CDR3 consists of 13 residues.

CDR3 DNA sequence: TGTGCCAGCAGGACTAGCGGGGGAAGGACAGATACGCAGTATTTT. Amino acids: CASRTSGGRTDTQYF. The J gene is TRBJ2-3, the V gene TRBV6-5; 12 nucleotides align to TRBD2. Unmatched junction bases numbered 4, after V lost 6 bases and J lost 3 bases. The CDR3 runs to 15 residues. Per germline, CDR1 MNHEY and CDR2 SVGAGI.

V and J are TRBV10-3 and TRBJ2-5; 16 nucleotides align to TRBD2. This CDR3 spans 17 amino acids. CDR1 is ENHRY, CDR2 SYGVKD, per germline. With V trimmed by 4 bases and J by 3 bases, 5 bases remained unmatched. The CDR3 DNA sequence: TGTGCCATCAGTGCGGGGACTAGCGGGGGGGCGGAAGAGACCCAGTACTTC. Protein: CAISAGTSGGAEETQYF.

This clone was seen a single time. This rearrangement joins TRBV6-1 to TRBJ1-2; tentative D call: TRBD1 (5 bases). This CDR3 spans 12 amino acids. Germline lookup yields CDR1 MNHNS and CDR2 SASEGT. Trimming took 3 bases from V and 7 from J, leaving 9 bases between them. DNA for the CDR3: TGTGCCAGCAGTGAGGGGGGTACTGGCTACACCTTC. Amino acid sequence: CASSEGGTGYTF.

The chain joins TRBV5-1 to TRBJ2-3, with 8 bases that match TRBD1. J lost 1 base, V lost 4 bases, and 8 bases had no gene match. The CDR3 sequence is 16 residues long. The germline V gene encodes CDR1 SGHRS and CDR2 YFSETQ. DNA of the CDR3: TGCGCCAGCAGCCTCCAGGGGGCGCGCGGCACAGATACGCAGTATTTT. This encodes CASSLQGARGTDTQYF.

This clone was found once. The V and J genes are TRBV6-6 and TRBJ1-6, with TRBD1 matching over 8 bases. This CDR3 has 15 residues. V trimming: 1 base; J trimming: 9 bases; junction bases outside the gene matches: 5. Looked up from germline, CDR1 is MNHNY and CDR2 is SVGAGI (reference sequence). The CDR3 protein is CASSYFGQGGSPLHF. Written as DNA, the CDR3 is TGTGCCAGCAGTTACTTTGGACAGGGCGGTTCACCCCTCCACTTT.

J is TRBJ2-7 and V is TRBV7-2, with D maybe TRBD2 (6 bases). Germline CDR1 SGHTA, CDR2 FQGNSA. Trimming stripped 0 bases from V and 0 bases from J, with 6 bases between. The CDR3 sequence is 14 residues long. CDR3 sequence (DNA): TGTGCCAGCAGCTTAGCGGGGGGCTCCTACGAGCAGTACTTC. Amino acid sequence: CASSLAGGSYEQYF.

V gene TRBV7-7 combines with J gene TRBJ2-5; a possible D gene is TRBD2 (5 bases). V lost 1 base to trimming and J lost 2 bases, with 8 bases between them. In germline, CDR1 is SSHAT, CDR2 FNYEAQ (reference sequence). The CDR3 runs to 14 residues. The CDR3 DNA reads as TGTGCCAGCAGCTTAGGGACTCCTCAAGAGACCCAGTACTTC. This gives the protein CASSLGTPQETQYF.